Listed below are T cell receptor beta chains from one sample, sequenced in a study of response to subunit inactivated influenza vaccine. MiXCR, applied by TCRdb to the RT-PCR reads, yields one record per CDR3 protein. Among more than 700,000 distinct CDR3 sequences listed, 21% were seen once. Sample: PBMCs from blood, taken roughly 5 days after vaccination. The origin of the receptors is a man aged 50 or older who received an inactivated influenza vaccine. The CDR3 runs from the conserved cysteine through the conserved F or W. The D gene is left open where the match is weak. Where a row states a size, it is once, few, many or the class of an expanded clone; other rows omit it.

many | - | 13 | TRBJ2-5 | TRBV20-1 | CSARDPYSQAQYF | TGCAGTGCTAGAGATCCGTACAGTCAGGCCCAGTACTTC
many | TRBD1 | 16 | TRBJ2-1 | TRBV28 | CASSSSGTGKGNEQFF | TGTGCCAGCAGTTCCTCCGGGACAGGGAAGGGCAATGAGCAGTTCTTC
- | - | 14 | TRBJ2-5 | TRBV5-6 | CASSWQQGLETQYF | TGTGCCAGCAGCTGGCAACAGGGTTTGGAGACCCAGTACTTC
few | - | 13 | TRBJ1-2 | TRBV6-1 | CASSEIGSYGYTF | TGTGCCAGCAGTGAGATAGGGAGCTATGGCTACACCTTC
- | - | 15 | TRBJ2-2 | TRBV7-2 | CASSRSDTSTGELFF | TGTGCCAGCAGCCGAAGCGACACCAGCACCGGGGAGCTGTTTTTT
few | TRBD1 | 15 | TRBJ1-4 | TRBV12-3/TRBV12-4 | CASLPGGTANEKLFF | TGTGCCAGCCTCCCAGGGGGGACAGCTAATGAAAAACTGTTTTTT
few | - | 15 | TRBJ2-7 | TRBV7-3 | CASSLRAGHTYEQYF | TGTGCCAGCAGCTTGAGAGCGGGACACACCTACGAGCAGTACTTC
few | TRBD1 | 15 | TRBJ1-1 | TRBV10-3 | CAISRQGLEEAEAFF | TGTGCCATCAGCAGACAGGGTTTGGAAGAGGCTGAAGCTTTCTTT
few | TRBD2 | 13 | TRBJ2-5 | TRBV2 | CAALAGDPETQYF | TGTGCCGCTCTAGCGGGAGATCCAGAGACCCAGTACTTC
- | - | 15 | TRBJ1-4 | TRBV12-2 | CATTQGLTVAEKLFF | TGTGCAACTACCCAGGGGTTGACGGTGGCTGAAAAACTGTTTTTT
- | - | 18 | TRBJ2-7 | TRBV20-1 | CSARVIQRDTLRLGEQYF | TGCAGTGCTAGAGTAATCCAAAGGGACACCCTTCGCTTAGGGGAGCAGTACTTC
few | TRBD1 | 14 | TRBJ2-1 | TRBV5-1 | CASKGTGGRNEQFF | TGCGCCAGCAAAGGGACAGGGGGCCGAAATGAGCAGTTCTTC
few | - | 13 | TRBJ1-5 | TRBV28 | CASMRHGFQPQHF | TGTGCCAGCATGAGACACGGGTTTCAGCCCCAGCATTTT
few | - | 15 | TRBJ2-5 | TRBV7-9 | CASSSGTLRQETQYF | TGTGCCAGCAGCTCGGGGACCCTAAGGCAAGAGACCCAGTACTTC
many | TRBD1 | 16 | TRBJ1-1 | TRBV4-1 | CASSQPFRGENTEAFF | TGCGCCAGCAGCCAGCCCTTCAGGGGGGAGAACACTGAAGCTTTCTTT
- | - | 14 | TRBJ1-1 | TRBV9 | CASSVSGANTEAFF | TGTGCCAGCAGCGTAAGTGGAGCGAACACTGAAGCTTTCTTT
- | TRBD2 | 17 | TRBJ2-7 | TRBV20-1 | CSADPGLAGGTLFEQYF | TGCAGTGCTGATCCGGGACTAGCGGGGGGGACCCTTTTCGAGCAGTACTTC
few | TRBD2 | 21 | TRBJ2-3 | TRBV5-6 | CASSLRSGGAYLLDGTDTQYF | TGTGCCAGCAGCTTGCGTAGCGGGGGGGCCTATCTGTTGGACGGCACAGATACGCAGTATTTT
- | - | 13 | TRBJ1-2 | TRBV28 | CASSASGNYGYTF | TGTGCCAGCAGTGCCAGCGGCAACTATGGCTACACCTTC
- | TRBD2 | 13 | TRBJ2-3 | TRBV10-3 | CAISWTSLDTQYF | TGTGCCATCAGTTGGACTAGCTTGGATACGCAGTATTTT
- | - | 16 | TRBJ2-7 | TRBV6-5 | CASSYRVKDPLYEQYF | TGTGCCAGCAGTTACAGGGTCAAAGACCCCCTCTACGAGCAGTACTTC
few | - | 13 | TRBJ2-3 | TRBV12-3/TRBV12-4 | CASSWLGADTQYF | TGTGCCAGCAGTTGGCTAGGGGCAGATACGCAGTATTTT
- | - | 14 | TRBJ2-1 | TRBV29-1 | CSVETRGKYNEQFF | TGCAGCGTCGAGACTAGAGGCAAATACAATGAGCAGTTCTTC
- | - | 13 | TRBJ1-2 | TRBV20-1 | CSATNLGSYGYTF | TGCAGTGCTACTAACTTAGGGTCCTATGGCTACACCTTC
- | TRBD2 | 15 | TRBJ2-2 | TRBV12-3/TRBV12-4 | CASSSGLARPGELFF | TGTGCCAGCAGCAGCGGACTAGCCCGGCCCGGGGAGCTGTTTTTT
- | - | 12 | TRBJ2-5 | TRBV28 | CASSSFVETQYF | TGTGCCAGCAGTTCATTCGTGGAGACCCAGTACTTC
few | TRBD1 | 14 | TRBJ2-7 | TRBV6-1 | CASRRQGAFYEQYF | TGTGCCAGCAGACGACAGGGGGCTTTCTACGAGCAGTACTTC
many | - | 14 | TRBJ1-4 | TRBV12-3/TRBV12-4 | CASSLSPVGEKLFF | TGTGCCAGCAGTTTGTCCCCCGTAGGTGAAAAACTGTTTTTT
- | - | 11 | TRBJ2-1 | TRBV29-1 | CSSDPLSEQFF | TGCAGCTCCGACCCGTTGAGTGAGCAGTTCTTC
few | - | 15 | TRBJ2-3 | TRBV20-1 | CSARGAPRTTDTQYF | TGCAGTGCTAGAGGGGCCCCCAGGACTACAGATACGCAGTATTTT
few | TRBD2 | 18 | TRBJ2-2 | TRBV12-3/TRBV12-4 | CAFSFGLAGSSDTGELFF | TGTGCCTTCAGTTTTGGGCTAGCGGGATCGTCAGACACCGGGGAGCTGTTTTTT
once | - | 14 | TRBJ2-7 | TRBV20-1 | CSARDPRGPYEQYF | TGCAGTGCTAGAGACCCCAGGGGTCCCTACGAGCAGTACTTC
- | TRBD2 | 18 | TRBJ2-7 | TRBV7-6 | CASSLNSGTSDHSYEQYF | TGTGCCAGCAGCTTAAATTCGGGGACTAGCGACCATTCCTACGAGCAGTACTTC
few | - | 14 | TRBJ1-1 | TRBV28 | CASNLGAMNTEAFF | TGTGCCAGCAATTTAGGGGCCATGAACACTGAAGCTTTCTTT
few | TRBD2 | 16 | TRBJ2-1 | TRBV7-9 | CASSSASGAKNNEQFF | TGTGCCAGCAGCTCCGCTAGCGGGGCGAAAAACAATGAGCAGTTCTTC
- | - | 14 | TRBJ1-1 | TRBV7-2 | CASSFALRNTEAFF | TGTGCCAGCAGCTTTGCACTACGTAACACTGAAGCTTTCTTT